These T cell receptor beta chains were read from a single sample in a study of regulatory T cells in long-lasting Graves disease. A single record per CDR3 protein comes from TCRdb applying MiXCR to the multiplex PCR reads. The table lists around 420,000 distinct CDR3 sequences, about 15% of them singletons, with about 7.8% in the top ten. Another study also made use of these data, one on T cells in Graves' hyperthyroidism and ophthalmopathy.

This sample comprised peripheral blood mononuclear cells (PBMCs), obtained at new diagnosis, from a patient treated with antithyroid drugs. The receptors shown here come from a woman aged 40 to 50 with Graves disease. Each CDR3 is given with its conserved first and last residue. A D gene is named only where the DNA matches it firmly. Rows may omit the clone size; those that give it use once, few, many or a size class.

clone_size: many; j_call: TRBJ2-1; d_call: .; v_call: TRBV12-3/TRBV12-4; cdr3_aa: CASSGTFDEQFF; cdr3_nt: TGTGCCAGCAGTGGGACTTTCGATGAGCAGTTCTTC
clone_size: many; j_call: TRBJ2-3; d_call: TRBD2; v_call: TRBV3-1; cdr3_aa: CASTDSGLAGADTQYF; cdr3_nt: TGTGCCAGTACGGACTCGGGACTAGCGGGAGCGGATACGCAGTATTTT
clone_size: .; j_call: TRBJ2-7; d_call: TRBD1; v_call: TRBV29-1; cdr3_aa: CSVGDRKYEQYF; cdr3_nt: TGCAGCGTGGGGGACAGAAAGTACGAGCAGTACTTC
clone_size: .; j_call: TRBJ2-5; d_call: .; v_call: TRBV11-2; cdr3_aa: CASSRFQGIQEVQYF; cdr3_nt: TGTGCCAGCAGCCGTTTCCAGGGCATACAAGAGGTCCAGTACTTC
clone_size: many; j_call: TRBJ2-1; d_call: .; v_call: TRBV12-3/TRBV12-4; cdr3_aa: CATTQVGLPYNEQFF; cdr3_nt: TGTGCCACCACTCAAGTGGGTCTTCCCTACAATGAGCAGTTCTTC
clone_size: once; j_call: TRBJ2-7; d_call: .; v_call: TRBV29-1; cdr3_aa: CSVTGPQGSSYEQYF; cdr3_nt: TGCAGCGTTACTGGTCCCCAGGGGAGCTCCTACGAGCAGTACTTC
clone_size: many; j_call: TRBJ2-3; d_call: .; v_call: TRBV6-2/TRBV6-3; cdr3_aa: CASRWTDHSTDTQYF; cdr3_nt: TGTGCCAGCAGGTGGACAGATCATAGCACAGATACGCAGTATTTT
clone_size: many; j_call: TRBJ2-1; d_call: TRBD1; v_call: TRBV6-1; cdr3_aa: CATGTGVYNEQFF; cdr3_nt: TGTGCCACCGGGACAGGAGTTTACAATGAGCAGTTCTTC
clone_size: many; j_call: TRBJ2-2; d_call: TRBD2; v_call: TRBV6-1; cdr3_aa: CASSWRVAGGRTGELFF; cdr3_nt: TGTGCCAGCAGCTGGAGAGTAGCGGGAGGGCGGACCGGGGAGCTGTTTTTT
clone_size: .; j_call: TRBJ2-7; d_call: .; v_call: TRBV2; cdr3_aa: CASSDGLYGRENEQYF; cdr3_nt: TGTGCCAGCAGTGATGGGTTGTACGGGAGAGAGAACGAGCAGTACTTC
clone_size: many; j_call: TRBJ1-2; d_call: .; v_call: TRBV2; cdr3_aa: CASSKDGNYGYTF; cdr3_nt: TGTGCCAGCAGTAAGGACGGGAACTATGGCTACACCTTC
clone_size: .; j_call: TRBJ1-1; d_call: .; v_call: TRBV6-5; cdr3_aa: CASSYSGGTNTEAFF; cdr3_nt: TGTGCCAGCAGTTACTCGGGGGGAACGAACACTGAAGCTTTCTTT
clone_size: .; j_call: TRBJ2-1; d_call: TRBD2; v_call: TRBV18; cdr3_aa: CASSPLLADNEQFF; cdr3_nt: TGTGCCAGCTCACCATTACTAGCGGACAATGAGCAGTTCTTC
clone_size: few; j_call: TRBJ2-3; d_call: .; v_call: TRBV20-1; cdr3_aa: CSAPGPSTDTQYF; cdr3_nt: TGCAGTGCTCCTGGGCCTAGCACAGATACGCAGTATTTT
clone_size: once; j_call: TRBJ2-1; d_call: TRBD2; v_call: TRBV14; cdr3_aa: CASSPSRLAGSNEQFF; cdr3_nt: TGTGCCAGCAGCCCGAGCAGGCTAGCGGGAAGTAATGAGCAGTTCTTC
clone_size: many; j_call: TRBJ2-3; d_call: TRBD2; v_call: TRBV27; cdr3_aa: CASSYGLAEDTQYF; cdr3_nt: TGTGCCAGCAGTTATGGACTAGCGGAAGATACGCAGTATTTT
clone_size: few; j_call: TRBJ2-7; d_call: TRBD1; v_call: TRBV27; cdr3_aa: CATETTGWPYEQYF; cdr3_nt: TGTGCCACAGAAACGACAGGGTGGCCCTACGAGCAGTACTTC
clone_size: many; j_call: TRBJ2-7; d_call: .; v_call: TRBV27; cdr3_aa: CASSDLSYEQYF; cdr3_nt: TGTGCCAGCAGTGACCTCTCCTACGAGCAGTACTTC
clone_size: many; j_call: TRBJ1-6; d_call: .; v_call: TRBV27; cdr3_aa: CASSSRTETASPLHF; cdr3_nt: TGTGCCAGCAGTAGTCGAACAGAGACGGCTTCACCCCTCCACTTT
clone_size: .; j_call: TRBJ1-4; d_call: .; v_call: TRBV6-1; cdr3_aa: CASSYTLGEKLFF; cdr3_nt: TGTGCCAGCAGCTATACACTAGGGGAAAAACTGTTTTTT
clone_size: many; j_call: TRBJ2-6; d_call: .; v_call: TRBV10-3; cdr3_aa: CAISESAGSGANVLTF; cdr3_nt: TGTGCCATCAGTGAGTCCGCAGGGTCTGGGGCCAACGTCCTGACTTTC
clone_size: few; j_call: TRBJ1-3; d_call: TRBD1; v_call: TRBV5-1; cdr3_aa: CASSLGDRGGGNTIYF; cdr3_nt: TGCGCCAGCAGCTTGGGCGACAGGGGTGGAGGAAACACCATATATTTT
clone_size: few; j_call: TRBJ1-2; d_call: .; v_call: TRBV4-1; cdr3_aa: CASSHRVYGYTF; cdr3_nt: TGCGCCAGCAGCCACCGGGTCTATGGCTACACCTTC
clone_size: .; j_call: TRBJ2-1; d_call: TRBD1; v_call: TRBV4-1; cdr3_aa: CASSQQTGGLYNEQFF; cdr3_nt: TGCGCCAGCAGCCAACAAACAGGGGGTCTCTACAATGAGCAGTTCTTC
clone_size: many; j_call: TRBJ1-2; d_call: .; v_call: TRBV7-8; cdr3_aa: CASSLRTVTGYGYTF; cdr3_nt: TGTGCCAGCAGCTTAAGGACGGTAACGGGATATGGCTACACCTTC
clone_size: .; j_call: TRBJ2-2; d_call: .; v_call: TRBV4-3; cdr3_aa: CASSQDWTSTNTGELFF; cdr3_nt: TGCGCCAGCAGCCAAGACTGGACTTCTACGAACACCGGGGAGCTGTTTTTT
clone_size: many; j_call: TRBJ2-4; d_call: .; v_call: TRBV13; cdr3_aa: CASSSAGVDAKNIQYF; cdr3_nt: TGTGCCAGCAGCTCGGCGGGTGTCGATGCCAAAAACATTCAGTACTTC
clone_size: .; j_call: TRBJ1-5; d_call: .; v_call: TRBV19; cdr3_aa: CASTGVSNQPQHF; cdr3_nt: TGTGCCAGTACAGGGGTTAGCAATCAGCCCCAGCATTTT
clone_size: many; j_call: TRBJ2-7; d_call: TRBD1; v_call: TRBV5-1; cdr3_aa: CASSPKGQTLYEQYF; cdr3_nt: TGCGCCAGCAGCCCGAAGGGACAGACCCTCTACGAGCAGTACTTC